Shown below are 22 T cell receptor beta chains from a single sample sequenced in a study of PD-1 blockade in classical Hodgkin lymphoma. Clones were sequenced by immunoSEQ multiplex PCR, and TCRdb holds only the in-frame ones, with some missing. The repertoire includes approximately 12,000 clones, roughly 78% of them detected once, and approximately 26% sits in the top ten. Every patient relapsed after autologous stem cell transplantation, and brentuximab vedotin exposure varied. The source was peripheral blood mononuclear cells (PBMCs), collected at baseline. These receptors were collected from a human donor with classical Hodgkin lymphoma.

This rearrangement joins TRBV6-1 to TRBJ1-5, with unresolved D. V lost 4 bases and J lost 4, with 5 bases in between. The CDR3 runs to 12 residues. Germline V CDR1 and CDR2: MNHNS, SASEGT. This CDR3 is CASSAINQPQHF. DNA for the CDR3: TGTGCCAGCAGTGCCATAAATCAGCCCCAGCATTTT.

With respect to this clone: The junction departs from germline at one end; a sequencing error may be responsible. This chain uses TRBV6-1 with TRBJ2-2; D might be TRBD1 or TRBD2, each matching 5 bases. Per the germline V gene, CDR1 is MNHNS and CDR2 is SASEGT. The CDR3 has 12 amino acids. The CDR3: CVSMQGVGELFF. The DNA of the CDR3 is TGTGTCAGCATGCAGGGAGTCGGGGAGCTGTTTTTT.

The chain links TRBV7-6 to TRBJ2-1; 12 bases are a match to TRBD2. V was pared by 3 bases and J by 7 bases, with 13 bases of the junction left unmatched. This CDR3 spans 18 amino acids. CDR1 is SGHVS and CDR2 is FNYEAQ in the germline V gene. The CDR3 nucleotides are TGTGCCAGCAGCTTTCCTAGCGGGAGGGCCGTTCTTACAAATGAGCAGTTCTTC. Its protein is CASSFPSGRAVLTNEQFF. Looking up the rest from reference TRBV7-6 and TRBJ2-1 gives the full variable domain: GAGVSQSPRYKVTKRGQDVALRCDPISGHVSLYWYRQALGQGPEFLTYFNYEAQQDKSGLPNDRFSAERPEGSISTLTIQRTEQRDSAMYRCASSFPSGRAVLTNEQFFGPGTRLTVL.

The chain combines TRBV6-1 with TRBJ1-1, with D tentatively TRBD1 (5 bases). CDR3 length equals 20 residues. Trimming stripped 4 bases from V and 4 bases from J, with 31 bases between. Per the germline V gene, CDR1 is MNHNS and CDR2 is SASEGT. CDR3 DNA sequence: TGTGCCAGCAGTGTACGACCGGCGGGGGGATGGGGTCTTGGGAGCACTGAAGCTTTCTTT. Its translation: CASSVRPAGGWGLGSTEAFF.

This chain connects TRBV5-1 to TRBJ1-1; a weak D match, TRBD1 (6 bases). Between the trimmed V and J ends, which lost 5 bases and 5 bases, there was a span of 16 bases. The CDR3 consists of 14 residues. The germline V gene has CDR1 SGHRS and CDR2 YFSETQ. The CDR3 nucleotides read TGCGCCAGCAGTTCGGAGGGGGGATGGACTGAAGCTTTCTTT. Protein product: CASSSEGGWTEAFF. The full variable domain, rest sourced from reference TRBV5-1 and TRBJ1-1, is KAGVTQTPRYLIKTRGQQVTLSCSPISGHRSVSWYQQTPGQGLQFLFEYFSETQRNKGNFPGRFSGRQFSNSRSEMNVSTLELGDSALYLCASSSEGGWTEAFFGQGTRLTVV.

The CDR3 sequence is CASRGAGGNHQPQHF. DNA of the CDR3: TGTGCCAGCAGGGGAGCAGGGGGCAACCATCAGCCCCAGCATTTT. The chain combines TRBV6-1 with TRBJ1-5; TRBD1 agrees at 8 bases. The J segment lost 5 bases and the V segment lost 6 bases, leaving 9 bases of the junction unmatched. The CDR3 runs to 15 residues. Germline V gene lookup returns CDR1 MNHNS and CDR2 SASEGT.

This rearrangement joins TRBV27 to TRBJ2-7; 11 positions agree with TRBD2. With 5 bases clipped from V and 5 bases from J, the junction kept 14 bases outside the gene matches. The CDR3 sequence is 17 residues long. The germline V gene has CDR1 MNHEY and CDR2 SMNVEV (reference sequence). The CDR3 DNA follows: TGTGCCAGCAGTCCTATAGGGCTAGCGGGGGGTATCAACGAGCAGTACGTC. It specifies CASSPIGLAGGINEQYV.

The sample holds one count of this clone. The V gene is TRBV29-1, the J gene TRBJ2-3, with D perhaps being TRBD1 or TRBD2 (5 bases each). This CDR3 spans 18 amino acids. Between the trimmed V and J ends, which lost 0 bases and 0 bases, there was a span of 19 bases. Germline V gives CDR1 SQVTM, CDR2 ANQGSEA. CDR3 nucleotide sequence: TGCAGCGTTGAAGATCCTTGGGACGGAGTAGGGAGCACAGATACGCAGTATTTT. Protein product: CSVEDPWDGVGSTDTQYF.

The chain couples TRBV25-1 to TRBJ2-1, with 11 bases lining up with TRBD2. The germline CDR1 and CDR2 sequences are MGHDK and SYGVNS. V lost 4 bases and J lost 3; bases outside the gene matches: 8. The CDR3 contains 17 residues. DNA of the CDR3: TGTGCCAGCAGTGCGATAACCGGGACTAGCGGCTACAATGAGCAGTTCTTC. Protein sequence: CASSAITGTSGYNEQFF.

J is TRBJ1-1 and V is TRBV4-1; D might be TRBD1 (6 bases). V was trimmed by 3 bases and J by 1 base, leaving 9 bases between them. The CDR3 contains 14 residues. CDR1 and CDR2 from the germline V gene are MGHRA and YSYEKL. CDR3 DNA: TGCGCCAGCAGCCACCTACAGGGGAACACTGAAGCTTTCTTT. Translation gives CASSHLQGNTEAFF.

The V and J genes are TRBV10-2 and TRBJ1-1; 8 bases align to TRBD1. V gave up 6 bases and J gave up 4 bases; unmatched junction bases: 13. The CDR3 has 16 residues. CDR1 and CDR2 from the germline V gene are WSHSY and SAAADI. The CDR3 reads CASRTLDDRGGTEAFF. CDR3 nucleotides: TGCGCCAGCAGGACCCTCGATGACAGGGGTGGCACTGAAGCTTTCTTT.

The chain has TRBV19 and TRBJ1-6; TRBD1 is a possible D gene (5 bases). The germline CDR1 and CDR2 sequences are LNHDA and SQIVND (reference sequence). The length of the CDR3 is 14 residues. Trimming took off 3 bases at V and 10 bases at J, with 13 bases between the two ends. CDR3 residues: CASSIGQGVSPLHF. The CDR3 coding sequence is TGTGCCAGTAGTATCGGGCAGGGAGTATCACCCCTCCACTTT.

V is TRBV6-6 and J is TRBJ1-6; D gene uncertain. V shed 8 bases and J shed 2 bases, with 10 bases lying between them. The CDR3 runs to 14 residues. Germline lookup yields CDR1 MNHNY and CDR2 SVGAGI (reference sequence). The chain's CDR3 is CASGQFTYNSPLHF. The CDR3, as DNA: TGTGCCAGCGGGCAGTTCACCTATAATTCACCCCTCCACTTT.

This rearrangement joins TRBV7-6 to TRBJ2-2; D uncertain. CDR1 is SGHVS and CDR2 is FNYEAQ in the germline V gene. Trimming pared 0 bases from V and 4 bases from J, leaving 9 bases between. The CDR3 extends over 15 amino acids. CDR3 residues: CASSLALPGTGELFF. The CDR3 DNA is TGTGCCAGCAGCTTAGCGCTCCCCGGCACCGGGGAGCTGTTTTTT.

This clone was counted once. The chain links TRBV5-1 to TRBJ2-2; 11 nucleotides agree with TRBD1. The CDR3 extends over 16 amino acids. The trim removed 4 bases at V and 6 bases at J, leaving 8 bases unmatched. Germline assignment: CDR1 SGHRS and CDR2 YFSETQ. The CDR3 here is CASSPGGTGGAGELFF. CDR3 in DNA: TGCGCCAGCAGCCCCGGGGGGACAGGGGGAGCCGGGGAGCTGTTTTTT.

The chain recombines TRBV7-6 with TRBJ1-1, with 12 bases fitting TRBD1. In germline, CDR1 is SGHVS, CDR2 FNYEAQ. J lost 1 base, V lost 3 bases, and 0 bases had no gene match. The CDR3 has 15 amino acids. This CDR3 reads CASSLGQGANTEAFF. In nucleotides, the CDR3 is TGTGCCAGCAGCTTGGGACAGGGGGCGAACACTGAAGCTTTCTTT.

This sequence joins TRBV19 and TRBJ1-5, with D perhaps matching TRBD1 (5 bases). The CDR3 is 21 residues long. V was shortened by 3 bases and J by 0 bases, with 27 bases between the two germline ends. Germline CDR1 is LNHDA and CDR2 is SQIVND (reference sequence). CDR3 DNA: TGTGCCAGTAGTATTGGTAGGCTGAGGGGACGGATGTTTCATAGCAATCAGCCCCAGCATTTT. It specifies CASSIGRLRGRMFHSNQPQHF. Filled out from reference TRBV19 and TRBJ1-5, the complete variable domain reads DGGITQSPKYLFRKEGQNVTLSCEQNLNHDAMYWYRQDPGQGLRLIYYSQIVNDFQKGDIAEGYSVSREKKESFPLTVTSAQKNPTAFYLCASSIGRLRGRMFHSNQPQHFGDGTRLSIL.

The gene calls are TRBV5-4 and TRBJ2-3; tentatively, D is TRBD1 (5 bases). The V end lost 3 bases, the J end lost 0 bases, and 8 bases lay between the germline ends. The CDR3 is made up of 14 amino acids. Germline V gene sequence: CDR1 SGHNT, CDR2 YYREEE (reference sequence). DNA of the CDR3: TGTGCCAGCAGCTCAGGGTGGAGCACAGATACGCAGTATTTT. Residues: CASSSGWSTDTQYF.

The V gene is TRBV28, the J gene TRBJ1-1; the D is unclear. V lost 7 bases and J 4 bases, leaving 13 bases between the germline ends. CDR1 MDHEN and CDR2 SYDVKM come from the germline V gene. This CDR3 comprises 13 residues. The CDR3 DNA reads as TGTGCCAGCACGTTTGTTCAAGGCACTGAAGCTTTCTTT. As protein: CASTFVQGTEAFF.

The gene calls are TRBV5-4 and TRBJ2-5, with D unclear. V shed 7 bases and J shed 2 bases, with 12 bases lying between them. Germline V lookup: CDR1 SGHNT, CDR2 YYREEE (reference sequence). The CDR3 totals 13 residues. The CDR3 is CASSLDDQETQYF. CDR3 nucleotides: TGTGCCAGCTCATTGGACGATCAAGAGACCCAGTACTTC.

The V call is TRBV28, the J call TRBJ1-2; 11 bases are shared with TRBD1. The trim removed 6 bases at V and 5 bases at J, leaving 5 bases unmatched. CDR3 size: 14 residues. Germline lookup yields CDR1 MDHEN and CDR2 SYDVKM. This CDR3 reads CASRTGTGGYGYTF. In DNA, the CDR3 is TGTGCCAGCAGGACCGGGACAGGGGGTTATGGCTACACCTTC.

The rearrangement links TRBV13 to TRBJ2-7; 8 nucleotides align to TRBD2. Trimming removed 2 bases from V and 3 bases from J; junction bases left unmatched: 3. Germline lookup yields CDR1 PRHDT and CDR2 FYEKMQ (reference sequence). The CDR3 has 14 amino acids. In nucleotides, the CDR3 is TGTGCCAGCAGCTTAAGACTAGCGATCTACGAGCAGTACTTC. This gives the protein CASSLRLAIYEQYF. The full variable domain, its missing parts supplied by reference TRBV13 and TRBJ2-7, is AAGVIQSPRHLIKEKRETATLKCYPIPRHDTVYWYQQGPGQDPQFLISFYEKMQSDKGSIPDRFSAQQFSDYHSELNMSSLELGDSALYFCASSLRLAIYEQYFGPGTRLTVT.